These 5 T cell receptor beta chains came from one sample sequenced in a study of shared clonotypes between healthy human individuals. Repertoires were generated with immunoSEQ multiplex PCR, while TCRdb's copy carries only in-frame clones and drops some. The sample lists 950,000 to 1,300,000 clones, about 74% occurring once. Material: memory CD4+ T cells sorted from blood. Regarding subset: CD45RA-negative fraction. These receptors came from a young man in good health.

This chain uses TRBV29-1 with TRBJ2-3; maybe TRBD2 (6 bases). V lost 5 bases, J lost 3 bases, and 12 bases lay in between. The length of the CDR3 is 13 residues. Germline CDR1 and CDR2: SQVTM and ANQGSEA. The DNA for the CDR3 is TGCAGCGTTTTCCGGGGGAGTACAGATACGCAGTATTTT. Translated: CSVFRGSTDTQYF.

The gene calls are TRBV30 and TRBJ1-6; 9 bases are shared with TRBD1. The CDR3 is made up of 17 amino acids. V gave up 3 bases and J gave up 8 bases; unmatched junction bases: 14. Germline CDR1 reads GTSNPN; CDR2 reads SVGIG (reference sequence). The CDR3 loop is CAWSEAPVRQGDSPLHF. In DNA form, the CDR3 reads TGTGCCTGGAGCGAGGCGCCTGTGAGACAGGGGGATTCACCCCTCCACTTT.

This chain uses TRBV15 with TRBJ2-5; 13 nucleotides align to TRBD2. The V and J ends lost 1 base and 5 bases, in that order; junction bases with no gene match: 7. The CDR3 has 17 amino acids. CDR1 is LNHNV and CDR2 is YYDKDF in the germline V gene (reference sequence). CDR3 DNA: TGTGCCACCAGCAGAGTGTGGGGACTAGCGGGGATTGAGACCCAGTACTTC. It yields the protein CATSRVWGLAGIETQYF.

Of note for this clone: An end of the junction does not agree with germline; a read error may underlie this. This rearrangement joins TRBV6-6 to TRBJ1-5; 9 positions match TRBD1. Per germline, CDR1 MNHNY and CDR2 SVGAGI (reference sequence). The length of the CDR3 is 15 residues. CDR3 protein: CASSYSGTGNQPQHF. As DNA, the CDR3 is TGTGCCAGCAGTTACTCTGGGACAGGGAATCAACCCCAGCATTTT.

CDR3 amino acids: CATAVDRGYGYTF. The CDR3 region has the DNA TGTGCCACAGCCGTGGACAGGGGCTATGGCTACACCTTC. The genes are TRBV15 and TRBJ1-2; 9 bases line up with TRBD1. Germline V CDR1 and CDR2: LNHNV, YYDKDF (reference sequence). The CDR3 is 13 residues long. V was pared by 9 bases and J by 4 bases, with 6 bases of the junction left unmatched.